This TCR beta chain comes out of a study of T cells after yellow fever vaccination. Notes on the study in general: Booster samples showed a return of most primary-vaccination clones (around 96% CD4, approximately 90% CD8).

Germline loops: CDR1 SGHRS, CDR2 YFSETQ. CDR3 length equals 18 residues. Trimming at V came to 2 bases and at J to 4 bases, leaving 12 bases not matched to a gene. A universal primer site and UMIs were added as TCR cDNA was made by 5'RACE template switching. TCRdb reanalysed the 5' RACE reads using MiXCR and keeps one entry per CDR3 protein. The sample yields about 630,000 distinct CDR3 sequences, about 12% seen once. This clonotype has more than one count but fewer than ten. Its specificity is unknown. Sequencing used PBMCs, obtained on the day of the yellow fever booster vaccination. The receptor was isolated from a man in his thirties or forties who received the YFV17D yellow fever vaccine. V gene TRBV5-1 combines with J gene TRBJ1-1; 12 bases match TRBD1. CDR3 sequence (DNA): TGCGCCAGCAGCTTTACCACCGGGACAGGGGGCTCGGGCACTGAAGCTTTCTTT. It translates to CASSFTTGTGGSGTEAFF.